Listed below are T cell receptor beta chains from one sample, sequenced in a study of long-term antiretroviral therapy in people with HIV. Clones were sequenced by immunoSEQ multiplex PCR, and TCRdb holds only the in-frame ones, with some missing. The table lists 35,000 to 45,000 clones, around four fifths of them singletons, with roughly 14% in the top ten. The sample consisted of unsorted PBMCs, taken 0.3 years after starting antiretroviral therapy. These TCRs come from a young man with HIV. The CDR3 runs from the conserved cysteine through the conserved F or W. Fields, in order: D gene, clone size, V gene, J gene, CDR3 protein, CDR3 DNA. D genes are given only for firm matches. A row's size may be missing; if present it is once, few, many or a size class.

>.|.|TRBV6-5|TRBJ1-4
CASSWDLLSEKLFF
TGTGCCAGCAGTTGGGACCTGCTGAGCGAAAAACTGTTTTTT
>TRBD2|.|TRBV27|TRBJ2-3
CASSFLLAGGRDTQYF
TGTGCCAGCAGTTTTCTTCTAGCGGGGGGTCGAGATACGCAGTATTTT
>.|.|TRBV6-5|TRBJ1-4
CASSYIGIGANEKLFF
TGTGCCAGCAGTTACATCGGAATAGGGGCGAATGAAAAACTGTTTTTT
>.|.|TRBV13|TRBJ1-2
CASSFIWGTNYGYTF
TGTGCCAGCAGCTTTATTTGGGGGACTAACTATGGCTACACCTTC
>.|few|TRBV7-2|TRBJ1-2
CASSAQPNYGYTF
TGTGCCAGCAGCGCACAGCCTAACTATGGCTACACCTTC
>.|.|TRBV28|TRBJ1-1
CASSLLSRDGEAFF
TGTGCCAGCAGTTTATTGAGCAGGGATGGCGAAGCTTTCTTT
>.|.|TRBV28|TRBJ1-5
CASSLPSGTNQPQHF
TGTGCCAGCAGTTTACCTTCGGGAACCAATCAGCCCCAGCATTTT
>.|.|TRBV5-1|TRBJ1-1
CASSLSGQDTEAFF
TGCGCCAGCAGCTTGTCGGGGCAGGACACTGAAGCTTTCTTT
>.|.|TRBV9|TRBJ1-4
CASSIAGYVDEKLFF
TGTGCCAGCAGCATCGCGGGGTACGTTGATGAAAAACTGTTTTTT
>.|once|TRBV7-9|TRBJ2-5
CASSLLQVGDRYF
TGTGCCAGCAGCTTGTTGCAGGTTGGGGATCGGTACTTC
>TRBD1|.|TRBV9|TRBJ1-5
CASSGHAGQPGDYSNQPQHF
TGTGCCAGCAGCGGCCACGCGGGACAGCCCGGGGATTATAGCAATCAGCCCCAGCATTTT
>.|.|TRBV6-4|TRBJ2-1
CASSESDAGEQFF
TGTGCCAGCAGTGAGTCCGACGCGGGTGAGCAGTTCTTC
>TRBD1|.|TRBV6-1|TRBJ1-2
CASSEQTGSRYDGYTF
TGTGCCAGCAGTGAGCAGACAGGGTCTAGGTATGATGGCTACACCTTC
>.|.|TRBV7-9|TRBJ2-1
CASSTPDAGPFNEQFF
TGTGCCAGCAGCACCCCCGATGCGGGGCCATTCAATGAGCAGTTCTTC
>.|.|TRBV19|TRBJ1-5
CASSIVWIDSIEMGNQPQHF
TGTGCCAGTAGTATTGTATGGATCGACAGTATCGAAATGGGAAATCAGCCCCAGCATTTT
>.|.|TRBV5-5|TRBJ2-7
CASSWDGYYEQYF
TGTGCCAGCAGCTGGGACGGGTACTACGAGCAGTACTTC
>.|.|TRBV14|TRBJ1-1
CASSPGQNTEAFF
TGTGCCAGCAGCCCGGGACAGAACACTGAAGCTTTCTTT
>TRBD2|.|TRBV19|TRBJ2-1
CATRSGTSSYNEQFF
TGTGCCACTAGGTCCGGGACTAGTTCCTACAATGAGCAGTTCTTC
>.|once|TRBV6-5|TRBJ1-1
CASSYSVNTEAFF
TGTGCCAGCAGTTACTCAGTTAACACTGAAGCTTTCTTT
>.|once|TRBV2|TRBJ2-7
CAARVGSSYEQYF
TGTGCCGCGAGGGTGGGGAGCTCCTACGAGCAGTACTTC
>.|.|TRBV7-9|TRBJ1-4
CATGRAEKLFF
TGTGCCACCGGACGGGCGGAAAAACTGTTTTTT
>TRBD2|.|TRBV4-1|TRBJ2-7
CASSHGLAAFGASYEQYF
TGCGCCAGCAGCCACGGACTAGCTGCATTTGGGGCCTCCTACGAGCAGTACTTC
>TRBD1|.|TRBV6-5|TRBJ1-5
CASSPGQGDQPQHF
TGTGCCAGCAGCCCCGGACAGGGGGATCAGCCCCAGCATTTT
>.|.|TRBV27|TRBJ1-1
CASSLVTGNTEAFF
TGTGCCAGCAGCCTCGTTACAGGGAACACTGAAGCTTTCTTT
>TRBD2|.|TRBV5-4|TRBJ2-2
CASSLMASGNPLNTGELFF
TGTGCCAGCAGCTTGATGGCTAGCGGGAACCCCTTAAACACCGGGGAGCTGTTTTTT